A selection of T cell receptor beta chains follows, all from one sample in a study of shared clonotypes between healthy human individuals. Clones were read by immunoSEQ multiplex PCR, and TCRdb kept only the in-frame ones, dropping some. This sample has approximately 2,300,000 clones, with about 90% found just once. The source material was naive CD4+ T cells from PBMCs. The receptors derive from a man aged 18 to 30 in good health. Some clones in this sample may be carry-over from other donors' samples. Each CDR3 is given with its conserved first and last residue. D genes are given only for firm matches. Clone size is stated in some rows and not others, as once, few, many or a class when expanded.

V	J	D	size	DNA	CDR3
TRBV30	TRBJ2-1	NA	NA	TGTGCCTGGAGTAAAGGAGGGAAGAATGAGCAGTTCTTC	CAWSKGGKNEQFF
TRBV7-2	TRBJ1-2	NA	few	TGTGCCAGCAGCCCCCAGGGGAACTATGGCTACACCTTC	CASSPQGNYGYTF
TRBV18	TRBJ2-7	NA	NA	TGTGCCAGCTCACCAAAGCCCGTCTCCTACGAGCAGTACTTC	CASSPKPVSYEQYF
TRBV15	TRBJ2-5	NA	NA	TGTGCCACTACGCGATCGGGGCGCGAGACCCAGTACTTC	CATTRSGRETQYF
TRBV27	TRBJ2-3	NA	NA	TGTGCCAGCTCTTTGAGGGAGCGGACAGATACGCAGTATTTT	CASSLRERTDTQYF
TRBV9	TRBJ1-4	NA	NA	TGTGCCAGCAGCGCGGCCCCAACACCCGAAAAACTGTTTTTT	CASSAAPTPEKLFF
TRBV30	TRBJ1-4	NA	once	TGTGCCTGGAGTGGAAGGTCGGCTAATGAAAAACTGTTTTTT	CAWSGRSANEKLFF
TRBV2	TRBJ1-5	NA	once	TGTGCTTCGGGAGGGGAGGTCAATCAGCCCCAGCATTTT	CASGGEVNQPQHF
TRBV5-5	TRBJ2-7	NA	NA	TGTGCCAGCAGCTCAAGCTCCTACGAGCAGTACTTC	CASSSSSYEQYF
TRBV11-3	TRBJ2-7	TRBD2	NA	TGTGCCAGCAGCTCTAGCGGGAGGGAATACGAGCAGTACTTC	CASSSSGREYEQYF